These 24 T cell receptor beta chains came from one sample sequenced in a study of cytomegalovirus exposure and HLA in healthy donors. PCR primers comprised 60 Vbeta and 13 Jbeta primers. Produced via immunoSEQ multiplex PCR; TCRdb's table is partial and in-frame only. The repertoire includes approximately 99,000 clones, about 80% of them detected once, and more than 2.5% sits in the top ten. The sequenced sample consisted of PBMCs. The receptor source for this set is a male donor in good health and CMV-seropositive.

The chain joins TRBV10-3 to TRBJ1-1; 8 bases are a match to TRBD1. The CDR3 has 17 amino acids. V lost 0 bases to trimming and J lost 2 bases; unmatched junction nucleotides: 8. The V gene's germline CDR1 is ENHRY and CDR2 SYGVKD. In nucleotides, the CDR3 is TGTGCCATCAGTGAGTCTTTGTCAACAGGGGGAAACACTGAAGCTTTCTTT. It specifies CAISESLSTGGNTEAFF.

This rearrangement joins TRBV11-1 to TRBJ2-3, with 7 bases identical to TRBD1. This CDR3 region has 15 residues. CDR1 is SGHAT, CDR2 FQDESV, per germline (reference sequence). V lost 5 bases and J lost 3; bases outside the gene matches: 8. The CDR3 spells CASSPKDRFTDTQYF. In DNA form, the CDR3 reads TGTGCCAGCAGCCCAAAGGACAGGTTTACAGATACGCAGTATTTT.

The V gene is TRBV30, the J gene TRBJ2-4, with 9 positions matching TRBD2. J gave up 8 bases and V 3 bases, and 8 bases lay outside the gene matches. Germline V gene sequence: CDR1 GTSNPN, CDR2 SVGIG (reference sequence). The CDR3 length is 14 residues. The CDR3 loop reads CAWSRSGGRDIQYF. The CDR3 DNA follows: TGTGCCTGGAGCCGTAGCGGGGGAAGGGACATTCAGTACTTC.

The V call is TRBV10-3, the J call TRBJ1-2; tentatively, D is TRBD1 (5 bases). CDR1 is ENHRY, CDR2 SYGVKD, per germline. CDR3 size: 11 residues. The CDR3 is CAHGGDYGYTF. The CDR3 coding sequence is TGTGCGCACGGGGGGGACTATGGCTACACCTTC.

As DNA, the CDR3 is TGTGCCAGTAGTATCGTCGGGGTCACTGAAGCTTTCTTT. Translation gives CASSIVGVTEAFF. V is TRBV19 and J is TRBJ1-1; D not certain. The CDR3 has 13 amino acids. V was trimmed by 3 bases and J by 4 bases, leaving 9 bases between them. CDR1 LNHDA and CDR2 SQIVND come from the germline V gene (reference sequence). The complete variable domain, with remaining parts taken from reference TRBV19 and TRBJ1-1, reads DGGITQSPKYLFRKEGQNVTLSCEQNLNHDAMYWYRQDPGQGLRLIYYSQIVNDFQKGDIAEGYSVSREKKESFPLTVTSAQKNPTAFYLCASSIVGVTEAFFGQGTRLTVV.

V is TRBV30 and J is TRBJ2-1; possible D gene TRBD2, 6 bases. Trimming removed 1 base at V and 5 bases at J, with 12 bases between. The CDR3 spans 14 residues. Germline CDR1 and CDR2: GTSNPN and SVGIG (reference sequence). The CDR3: CAWSALAANNEQFF. CDR3 bases: TGTGCCTGGAGTGCTTTAGCGGCGAACAATGAGCAGTTCTTC.

The sample holds one count of this clone. The genes are TRBV18 and TRBJ2-2; TRBD1 aligns across 12 bases. The ends lost 2 bases at V and 4 bases at J; junction bases unmatched: 2. The CDR3 length is 16 residues. Per the germline V gene, CDR1 is KGHSH and CDR2 is LQKENI. The CDR3 nucleotides are TGTGCCAGCTCACCAGGGACAGGGGGCGCCACCGGGGAGCTGTTTTTT. Its protein product is CASSPGTGGATGELFF.

The chain carries TRBV19 and TRBJ2-3, with TRBD1 matching over 9 bases. Germline V CDR1 and CDR2: LNHDA, SQIVND (reference sequence). Trimming at V came to 3 bases and at J to 3 bases, leaving 4 bases not matched to a gene. The length of the CDR3 is 15 residues. The CDR3: CASSIGTGYTDTQYF. The CDR3 DNA reads TGTGCCAGTAGTATTGGGACAGGGTATACAGATACGCAGTATTTT.

The gene calls are TRBV9 and TRBJ1-3; D is ambiguous. CDR1 and CDR2 (germline): SGDLS, YYNGEE. V lost 0 bases and J 0 bases, leaving 16 bases between the germline ends. The CDR3 runs 18 residues. The CDR3 region is CASSVAPPSGISGNTIYF. In nucleotides, the CDR3 is TGTGCCAGCAGCGTAGCCCCCCCAAGCGGGATCTCTGGAAACACCATATATTTT.

The gene calls are TRBV29-1 and TRBJ1-2; the D is unclear. Germline CDR1 reads SQVTM; CDR2 reads ANQGSEA. V lost 7 bases, J lost 3 bases, and 18 bases lay in between. CDR3 length equals 14 residues. The CDR3 nucleotides read TGCAGCGCCGACCCGACGGGAGAGGACTATGGCTACACCTTC. Residues: CSADPTGEDYGYTF.

This sequence joins TRBV6-1 and TRBJ1-2; D is unresolved. Germline V gene lookup returns CDR1 MNHNS and CDR2 SASEGT. The CDR3 is 14 amino acids. With 0 bases removed from V and 8 bases from J, the gap between germline ends came to 13 bases. The CDR3 sequence: CASSEATSLGGYTF. The DNA of the CDR3 is TGTGCCAGCAGTGAAGCAACTAGCCTAGGGGGCTACACCTTC.

The chain has TRBV25-1 and TRBJ2-2, with 7 positions matching TRBD1. Germline V lookup: CDR1 MGHDK, CDR2 SYGVNS. The CDR3 consists of 15 residues. V shed 7 bases and J 3 bases; nucleotides not matched to a gene: 8. CDR3 protein: CASTRTGTDTGELFF. The CDR3 region has the DNA TGTGCCAGCACCAGAACCGGGACAGACACCGGGGAGCTGTTTTTT.

The genes are TRBV7-9 and TRBJ1-2; 10 bases map to TRBD1. Germline V lookup: CDR1 SEHNR, CDR2 FQNEAQ (reference sequence). The J segment lost 4 bases and the V segment lost 4 bases, leaving 3 bases of the junction unmatched. This CDR3 contains 14 residues. CDR3 in amino acids: CASSSGTGVYGYTF. In DNA, the CDR3 is TGTGCCAGCAGCTCAGGGACAGGGGTCTATGGCTACACCTTC.

V usage is TRBV7-8 and J usage is TRBJ1-2; the match to TRBD1 covers 8 bases. The V gene end was trimmed by 5 bases and the J gene end by 4 bases; junction bases not matched to a gene: 12. CDR3 size: 16 residues. Germline CDR1 SGHVS, CDR2 FQNEAQ. CDR3 amino acids: CASSPTGPDRAYGYTF. For the CDR3, the DNA is TGTGCCAGCAGCCCCACCGGCCCGGACAGGGCCTATGGCTACACCTTC.

V gene TRBV4-1 combines with J gene TRBJ1-4, with D hard to call. Trimming took off 8 bases at V and 10 bases at J, with 20 bases between the two ends. The CDR3 sequence is 14 residues long. Germline CDR1 and CDR2: MGHRA and YSYEKL. As DNA, the CDR3 is TGCGCCAGCGGCGCCGGGATCCCTCTTGTAAAACTGTTTTTT. It encodes CASGAGIPLVKLFF.

This clone has just a few counts. The chain couples TRBV5-6 to TRBJ2-2; D perhaps matches TRBD1 (6 bases). V lost 5 bases and J lost 2, with 16 bases in between. The CDR3 totals 16 residues. The germline CDR1 and CDR2 sequences are SGHDT and YYEEEE. CDR3 sequence (DNA): TGTGCCAGCAGTACCGGGACACTAGATAACACCGGGGAGCTGTTTTTT. Translation gives CASSTGTLDNTGELFF.

This chain uses TRBV11-2 with TRBJ1-5; TRBD1 matches 7 bases. Germline lookup yields CDR1 SGHAT and CDR2 FQNNGV. J was trimmed by 11 bases and V by 5 bases; bases with no gene match: 18. This CDR3 comprises 16 residues. The CDR3: CASSLRDRARLQAQHF. The CDR3, as DNA: TGTGCCAGCAGCCTCCGAGACAGGGCCCGTCTACAAGCCCAGCATTTT.

Worth noting for this clone: One junction end does not reproduce the germline sequence, and a read error may be involved. V and J are TRBV7-9 and TRBJ1-1; 9 nucleotides match TRBD1. This CDR3 spans 13 amino acids. Germline loops: CDR1 SEHNR, CDR2 FQNEAQ (reference sequence). The CDR3 region is CSSSWTGVTEAFF. The CDR3 DNA reads TGTTCCAGCAGCTGGACAGGGGTAACTGAAGCTTTCTTT.

The chain employs TRBV4-1 and TRBJ1-2, with TRBD1 matching 7 bases. CDR3 size: 14 residues. Unmatched junction bases numbered 4, after V lost 2 bases and J lost 4 bases. Per germline, CDR1 MGHRA and CDR2 YSYEKL. CDR3 sequence: CASSQQQGTYGYTF. CDR3 coding DNA: TGCGCCAGCAGCCAACAACAGGGGACCTATGGCTACACCTTC.

The chain carries TRBV6-5 and TRBJ1-1, with D possibly being TRBD1 (5 bases). Trimming took 7 bases from V and 10 from J, leaving 13 bases between them. CDR3 length: 11 amino acids. CDR1 is MNHEY, CDR2 SVGAGI, per germline. The CDR3 bases are TGTGCCAGCATTCACCAGGGTGCAGCTTTCTTT. This encodes CASIHQGAAFF.

This clone was seen only once. The chain recombines TRBV30 with TRBJ1-1; 7 bases are a match to TRBD1. The CDR3 extends over 12 amino acids. Germline V lookup: CDR1 GTSNPN, CDR2 SVGIG (reference sequence). The trim removed 6 bases at V and 7 bases at J, leaving 8 bases unmatched. CDR3 residues: CACNEGAGEAFF. The CDR3 nucleotides read TGTGCCTGCAATGAGGGGGCTGGTGAAGCTTTCTTT.

The genes are TRBV16 and TRBJ2-2; 10 nucleotides align to TRBD1. The CDR3 is made up of 16 amino acids. V trimming: 0 bases; J trimming: 3 bases; junction bases outside the gene matches: 1. Germline CDR1 KGHSY, CDR2 FQNENV. The CDR3 region is CASSQSGTGDTGELFF. The CDR3 bases are TGTGCCAGCAGCCAATCGGGGACAGGGGACACCGGGGAGCTGTTTTTT.

The chain recombines TRBV19 with TRBJ2-6, with TRBD1 matching 7 bases. Germline-derived CDR1 and CDR2 are LNHDA and SQIVND (reference sequence). The CDR3 covers 15 residues. The V segment lost 5 bases and the J segment 1 base; nucleotides outside the gene matches: 2. The CDR3 nucleotides read TGTGCCAGTAGTCCACAGGGGTCTGGGGCCAACGTCCTGACTTTC. It translates to CASSPQGSGANVLTF.

The V and J genes are TRBV5-1 and TRBJ2-7; perhaps TRBD1 as D (6 bases). The length of the CDR3 is 13 residues. Germline V lookup: CDR1 SGHRS, CDR2 YFSETQ. Trimming pared 4 bases from V and 2 bases from J, leaving 10 bases between. The CDR3 loop is CASSKDRTYEQYF. The CDR3 region has the DNA TGCGCCAGCAGCAAGGACAGAACCTACGAGCAGTACTTC.